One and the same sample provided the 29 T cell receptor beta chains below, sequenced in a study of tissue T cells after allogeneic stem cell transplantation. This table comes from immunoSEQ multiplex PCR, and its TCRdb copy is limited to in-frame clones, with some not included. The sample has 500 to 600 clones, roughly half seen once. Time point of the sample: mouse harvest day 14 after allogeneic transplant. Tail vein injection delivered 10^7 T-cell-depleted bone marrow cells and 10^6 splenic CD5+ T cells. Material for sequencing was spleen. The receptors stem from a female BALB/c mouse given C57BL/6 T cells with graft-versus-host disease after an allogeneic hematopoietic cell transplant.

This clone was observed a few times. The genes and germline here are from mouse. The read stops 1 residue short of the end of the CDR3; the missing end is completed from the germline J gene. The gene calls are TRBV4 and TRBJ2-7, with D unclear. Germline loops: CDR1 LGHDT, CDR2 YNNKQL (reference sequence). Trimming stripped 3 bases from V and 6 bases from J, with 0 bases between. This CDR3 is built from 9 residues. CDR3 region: CASSYEQYF. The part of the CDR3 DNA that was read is TGTGCCAGCAGCTATGAACAGTAC.

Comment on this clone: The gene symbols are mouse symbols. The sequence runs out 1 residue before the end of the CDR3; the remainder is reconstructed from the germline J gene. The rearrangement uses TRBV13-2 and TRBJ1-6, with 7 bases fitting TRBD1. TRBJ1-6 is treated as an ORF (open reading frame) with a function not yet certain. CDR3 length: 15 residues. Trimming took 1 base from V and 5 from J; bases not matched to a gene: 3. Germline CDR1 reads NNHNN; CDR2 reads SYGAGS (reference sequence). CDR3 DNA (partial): TGTGCCAGCGGTGATAGGACAGGAGATAATTCGCCCCTCTAC. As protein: CASGDRTGDNSPLY. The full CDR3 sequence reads CASGDRTGDNSPLYF.

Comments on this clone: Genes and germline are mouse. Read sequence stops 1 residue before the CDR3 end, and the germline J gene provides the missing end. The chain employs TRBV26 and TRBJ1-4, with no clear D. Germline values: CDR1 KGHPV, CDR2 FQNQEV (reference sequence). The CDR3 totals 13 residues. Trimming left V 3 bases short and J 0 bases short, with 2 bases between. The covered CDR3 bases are TGTGCCAGCAGTCTCCTTTCCAACGAAAGATTATTT. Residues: CASSLLSNERLF. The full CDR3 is CASSLLSNERLFF. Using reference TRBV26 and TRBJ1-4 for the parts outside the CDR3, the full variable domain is NSKVIQTPRYLVKGQGQKAKMRCIPEKGHPVVFWYQQNKNNEFKFLINFQNQEVLQQIDMTEKRFSAECPSNSPCSLEIQSSEAGDSALYLCASSLLSNERLFFGHGTKLSVL.

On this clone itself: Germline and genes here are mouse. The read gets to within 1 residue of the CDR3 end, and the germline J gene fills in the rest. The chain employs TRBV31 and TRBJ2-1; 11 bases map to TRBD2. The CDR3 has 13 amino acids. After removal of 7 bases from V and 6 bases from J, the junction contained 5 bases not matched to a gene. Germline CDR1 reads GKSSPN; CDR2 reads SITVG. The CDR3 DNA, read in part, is TGTGCCTCATACTGGGGGGGCGTTGCTGAGCAGTTC. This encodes CASYWGGVAEQF. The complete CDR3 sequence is CASYWGGVAEQFF.

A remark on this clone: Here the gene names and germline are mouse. The CDR3: CASSERRGSNERLFF. The CDR3 bases that were read are TGTGCCAGCAGTGAGAGGAGAGGGTCCAACGAAAGATTATTT. The chain has TRBV13-3 and TRBJ1-4; no firm D call. The CDR3 end is not reached by the read, which stops 1 residue before it; the germline J gene fills it in. Germline values: CDR1 NNHDY, CDR2 SYVADS. The CDR3 runs 15 residues. V lost 2 bases to trimming and J lost 2 bases, with 10 bases between them.

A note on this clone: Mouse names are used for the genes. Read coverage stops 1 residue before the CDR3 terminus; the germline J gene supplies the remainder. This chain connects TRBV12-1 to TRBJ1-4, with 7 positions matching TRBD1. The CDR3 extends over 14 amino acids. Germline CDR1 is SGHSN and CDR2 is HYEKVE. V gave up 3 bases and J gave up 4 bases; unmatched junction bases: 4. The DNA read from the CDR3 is TGTGCCAGCTCTTACAGGGGAGGCAACGAAAGATTATTT. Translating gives CASSYRGGNERLF. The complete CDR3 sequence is CASSYRGGNERLFF.

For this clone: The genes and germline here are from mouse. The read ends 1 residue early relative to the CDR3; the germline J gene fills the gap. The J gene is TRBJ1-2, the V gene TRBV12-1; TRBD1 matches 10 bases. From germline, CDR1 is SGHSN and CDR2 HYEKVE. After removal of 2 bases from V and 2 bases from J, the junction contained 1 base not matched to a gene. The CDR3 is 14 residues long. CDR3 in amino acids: CASSPGQGNSDYTF. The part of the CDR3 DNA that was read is TGTGCCAGCTCTCCGGGACAGGGGAACTCCGACTACACC.

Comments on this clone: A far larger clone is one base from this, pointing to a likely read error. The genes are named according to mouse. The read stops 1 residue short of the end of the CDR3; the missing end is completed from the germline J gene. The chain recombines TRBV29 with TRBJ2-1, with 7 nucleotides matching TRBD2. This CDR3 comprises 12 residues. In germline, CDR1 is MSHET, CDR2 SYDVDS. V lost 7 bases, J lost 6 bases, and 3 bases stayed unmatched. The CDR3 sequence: CASKWGVAEQFF. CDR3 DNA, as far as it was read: TGTGCTAGCAAGTGGGGGGTTGCTGAGCAGTTC.

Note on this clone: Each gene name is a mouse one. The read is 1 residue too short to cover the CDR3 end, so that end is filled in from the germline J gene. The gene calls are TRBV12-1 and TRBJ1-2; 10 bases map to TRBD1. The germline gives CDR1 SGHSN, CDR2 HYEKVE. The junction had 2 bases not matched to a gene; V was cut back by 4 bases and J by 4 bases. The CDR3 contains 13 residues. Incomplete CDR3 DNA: TGTGCCAGCTCGGACAGGGGGGCCTCCGACTACACC. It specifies CASSDRGASDYT. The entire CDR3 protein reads CASSDRGASDYTF.

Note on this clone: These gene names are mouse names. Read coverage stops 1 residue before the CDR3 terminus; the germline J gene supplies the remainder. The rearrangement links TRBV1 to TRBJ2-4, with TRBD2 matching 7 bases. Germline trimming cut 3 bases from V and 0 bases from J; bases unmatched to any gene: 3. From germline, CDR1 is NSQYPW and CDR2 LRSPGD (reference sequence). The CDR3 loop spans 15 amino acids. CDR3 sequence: CTCSAGGGSQNTLYF. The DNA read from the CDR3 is TGCACCTGCAGTGCCGGGGGGGGTAGTCAAAACACCTTGTAC.

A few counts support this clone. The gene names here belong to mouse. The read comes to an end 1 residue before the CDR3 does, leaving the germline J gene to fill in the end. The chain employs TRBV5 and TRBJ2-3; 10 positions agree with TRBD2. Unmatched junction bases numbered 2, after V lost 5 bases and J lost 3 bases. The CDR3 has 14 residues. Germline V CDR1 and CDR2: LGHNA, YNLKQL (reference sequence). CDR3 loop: CASSSTGGAETLYF. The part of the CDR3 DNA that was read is TGTGCCAGCAGCTCGACTGGGGGGGCAGAAACGCTGTAT.

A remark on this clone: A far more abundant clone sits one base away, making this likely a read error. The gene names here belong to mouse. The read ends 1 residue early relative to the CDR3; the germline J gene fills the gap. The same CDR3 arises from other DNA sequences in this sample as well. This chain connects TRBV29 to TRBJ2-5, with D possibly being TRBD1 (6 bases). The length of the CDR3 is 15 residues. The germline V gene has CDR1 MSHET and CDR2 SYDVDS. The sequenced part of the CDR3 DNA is TGCGCTAGCAGTCCCACAGGGTTTAACCAAGACACCCAGTAC. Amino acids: CASSPTGFNQDTQY. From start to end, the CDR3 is CASSPTGFNQDTQYF.

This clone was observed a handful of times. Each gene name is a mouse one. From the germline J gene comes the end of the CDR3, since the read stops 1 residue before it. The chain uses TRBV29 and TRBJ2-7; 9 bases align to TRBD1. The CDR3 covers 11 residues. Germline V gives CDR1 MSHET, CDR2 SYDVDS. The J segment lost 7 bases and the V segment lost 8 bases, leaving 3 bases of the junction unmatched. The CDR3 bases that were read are TGTGCTAGCGGGACAGGGAACGAACAGTAC. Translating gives CASGTGNEQY. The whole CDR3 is CASGTGNEQYF.

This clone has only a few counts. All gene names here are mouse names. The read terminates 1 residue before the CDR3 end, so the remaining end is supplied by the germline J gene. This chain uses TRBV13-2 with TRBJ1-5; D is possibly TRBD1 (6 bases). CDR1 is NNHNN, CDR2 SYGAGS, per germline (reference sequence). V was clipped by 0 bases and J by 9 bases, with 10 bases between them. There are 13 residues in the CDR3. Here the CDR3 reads CASGDEGEGAPLF. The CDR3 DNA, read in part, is TGTGCCAGCGGTGATGAGGGGGAGGGGGCTCCGCTT.

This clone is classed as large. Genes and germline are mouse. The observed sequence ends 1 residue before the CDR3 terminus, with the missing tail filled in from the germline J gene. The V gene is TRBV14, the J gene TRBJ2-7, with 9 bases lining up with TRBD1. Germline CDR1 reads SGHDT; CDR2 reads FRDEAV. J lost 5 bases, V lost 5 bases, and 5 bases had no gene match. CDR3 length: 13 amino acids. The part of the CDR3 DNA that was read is TGTGCCAGCAGCCCCGGGACAGGGCATGAACAGTAC. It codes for CASSPGTGHEQY. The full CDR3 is CASSPGTGHEQYF. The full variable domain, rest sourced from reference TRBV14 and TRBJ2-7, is EAGVTQSPRYAVLQEGQAVSFWCDPISGHDTLYWYQQPRDQGPQLLVYFRDEAVIDNSQLPSDRFSAVRPKGTNSTLKIQSAKQGDTATYLCASSPGTGHEQYFGPGTRLTVL.

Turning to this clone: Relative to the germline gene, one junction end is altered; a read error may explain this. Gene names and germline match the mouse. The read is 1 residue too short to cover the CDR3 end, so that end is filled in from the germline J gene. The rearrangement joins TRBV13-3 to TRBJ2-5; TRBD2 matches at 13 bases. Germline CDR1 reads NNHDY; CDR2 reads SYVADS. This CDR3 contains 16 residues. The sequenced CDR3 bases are TGTGCCAGCGGTGAGGGACTGGGGGGGTTCCAAGACACCCAGTAC. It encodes CASGEGLGGFQDTQY. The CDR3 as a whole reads CASGEGLGGFQDTQYF. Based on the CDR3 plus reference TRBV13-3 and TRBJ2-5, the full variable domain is EAAVTQSPRSKVAVTGGKVTLSCHQTNNHDYMYWYRQDTGHGLRLIHYSYVADSTEKGDIPDGYKASRPSQENFSLILELASLSQTAVYFCASGEGLGGFQDTQYFGPGTRLLVL.

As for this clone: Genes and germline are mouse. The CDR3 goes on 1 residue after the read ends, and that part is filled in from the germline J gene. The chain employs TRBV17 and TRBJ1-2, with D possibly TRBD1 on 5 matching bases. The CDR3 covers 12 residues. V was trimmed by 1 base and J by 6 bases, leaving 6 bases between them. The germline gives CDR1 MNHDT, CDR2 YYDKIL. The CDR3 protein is CASSRGDPDYTF. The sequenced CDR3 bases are TGTGCTAGCAGTAGAGGGGACCCCGACTACACC.

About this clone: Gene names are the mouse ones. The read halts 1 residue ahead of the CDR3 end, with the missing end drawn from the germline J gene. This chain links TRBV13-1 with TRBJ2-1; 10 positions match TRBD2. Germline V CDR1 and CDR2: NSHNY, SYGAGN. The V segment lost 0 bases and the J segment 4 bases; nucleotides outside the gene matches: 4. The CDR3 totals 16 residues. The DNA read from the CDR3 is TGTGCCAGCAGTGATGCAACGGACTGGGGGTATGCTGAGCAGTTC. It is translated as CASSDATDWGYAEQF. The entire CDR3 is CASSDATDWGYAEQFF.

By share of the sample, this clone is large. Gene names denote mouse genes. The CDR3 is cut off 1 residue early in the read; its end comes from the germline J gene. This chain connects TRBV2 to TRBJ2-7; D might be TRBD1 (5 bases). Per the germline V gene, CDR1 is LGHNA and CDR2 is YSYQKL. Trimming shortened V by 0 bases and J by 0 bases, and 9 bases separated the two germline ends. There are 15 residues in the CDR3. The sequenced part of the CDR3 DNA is TGTGCCAGCAGCCAAGATGAGGGGTTCTCCTATGAACAGTAC. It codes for CASSQDEGFSYEQY. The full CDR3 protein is CASSQDEGFSYEQYF.

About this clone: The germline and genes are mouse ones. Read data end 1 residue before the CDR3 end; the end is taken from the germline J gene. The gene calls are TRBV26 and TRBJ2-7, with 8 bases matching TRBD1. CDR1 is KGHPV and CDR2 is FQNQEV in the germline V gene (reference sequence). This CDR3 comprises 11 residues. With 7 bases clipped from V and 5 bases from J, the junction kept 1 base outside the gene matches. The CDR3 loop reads CASTDRDEQYF. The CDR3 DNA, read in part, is TGTGCCAGCACGGACAGGGATGAACAGTAC.

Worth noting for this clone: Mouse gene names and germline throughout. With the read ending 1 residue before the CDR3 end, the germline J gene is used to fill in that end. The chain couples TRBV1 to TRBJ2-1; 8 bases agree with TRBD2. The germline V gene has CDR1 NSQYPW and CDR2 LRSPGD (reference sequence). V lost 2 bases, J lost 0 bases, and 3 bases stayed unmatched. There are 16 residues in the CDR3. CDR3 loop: CTCSATGGYNYAEQFF. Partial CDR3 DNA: TGCACCTGCAGTGCAACTGGGGGATATAACTATGCTGAGCAGTTC.

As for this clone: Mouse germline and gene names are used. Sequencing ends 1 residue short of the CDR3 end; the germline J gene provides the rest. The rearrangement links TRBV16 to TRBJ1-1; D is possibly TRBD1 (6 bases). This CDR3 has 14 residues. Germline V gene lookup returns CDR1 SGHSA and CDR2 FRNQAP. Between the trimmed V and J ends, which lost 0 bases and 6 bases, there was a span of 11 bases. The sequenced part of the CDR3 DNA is TGTGCAAGCAGCTTAGATCAAGGGGGGGCAGAAGTCTTC. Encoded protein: CASSLDQGGAEVF. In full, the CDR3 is CASSLDQGGAEVFF.

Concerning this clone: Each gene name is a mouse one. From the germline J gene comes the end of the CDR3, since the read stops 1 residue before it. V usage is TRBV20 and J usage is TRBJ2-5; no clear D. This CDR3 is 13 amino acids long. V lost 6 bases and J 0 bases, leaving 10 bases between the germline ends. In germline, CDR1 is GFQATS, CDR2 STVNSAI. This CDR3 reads CGAHRLNQDTQYF. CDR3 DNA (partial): TGTGGTGCCCACAGACTTAACCAAGACACCCAGTAC.

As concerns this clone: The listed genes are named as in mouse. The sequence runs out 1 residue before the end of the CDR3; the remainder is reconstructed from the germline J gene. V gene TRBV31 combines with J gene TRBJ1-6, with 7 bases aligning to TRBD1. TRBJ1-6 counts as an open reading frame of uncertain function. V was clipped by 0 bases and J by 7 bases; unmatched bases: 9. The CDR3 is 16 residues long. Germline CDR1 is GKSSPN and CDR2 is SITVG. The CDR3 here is CAWSLKRGRGNSPLYF. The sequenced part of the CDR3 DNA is TGTGCCTGGAGTCTGAAGAGGGGGCGAGGAAATTCGCCCCTCTAC.

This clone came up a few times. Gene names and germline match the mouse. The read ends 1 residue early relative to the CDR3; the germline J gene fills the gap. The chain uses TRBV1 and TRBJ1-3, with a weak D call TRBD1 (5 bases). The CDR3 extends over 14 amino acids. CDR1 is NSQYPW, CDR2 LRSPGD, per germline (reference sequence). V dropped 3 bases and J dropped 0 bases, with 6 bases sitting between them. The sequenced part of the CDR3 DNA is TGCACCTGCAGTGCGCAGGGTTCTGGAAATACGCTCTAT. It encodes CTCSAQGSGNTLY. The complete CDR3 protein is CTCSAQGSGNTLYF.

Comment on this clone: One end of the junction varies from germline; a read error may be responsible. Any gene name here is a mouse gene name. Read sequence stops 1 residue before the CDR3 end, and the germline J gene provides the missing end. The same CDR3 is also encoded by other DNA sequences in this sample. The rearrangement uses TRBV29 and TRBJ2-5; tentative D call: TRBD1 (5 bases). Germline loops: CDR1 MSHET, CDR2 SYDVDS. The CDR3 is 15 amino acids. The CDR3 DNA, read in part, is TGTGCCAGCAGTCCCACAGGCTTTCACCAAGACACCCAGTAC. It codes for CASSPTGFHQDTQY. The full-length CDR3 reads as CASSPTGFHQDTQYF.

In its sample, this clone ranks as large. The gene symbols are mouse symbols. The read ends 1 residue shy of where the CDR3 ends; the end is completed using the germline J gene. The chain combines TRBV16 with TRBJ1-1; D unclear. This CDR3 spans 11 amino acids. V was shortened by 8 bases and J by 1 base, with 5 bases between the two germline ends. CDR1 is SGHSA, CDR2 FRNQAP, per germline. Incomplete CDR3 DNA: TGTGCAAGCGGCCCGAACACAGAAGTCTTC. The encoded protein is CASGPNTEVF. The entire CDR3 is CASGPNTEVFF.

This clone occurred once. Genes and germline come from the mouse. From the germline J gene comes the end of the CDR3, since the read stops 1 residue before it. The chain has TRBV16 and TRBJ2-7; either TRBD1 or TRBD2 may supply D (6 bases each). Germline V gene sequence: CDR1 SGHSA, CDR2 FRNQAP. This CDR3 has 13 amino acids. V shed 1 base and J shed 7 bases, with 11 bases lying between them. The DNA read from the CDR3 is TGTGCAAGCAGCTTAGGTGGGGGCCTGGAACAGTAC. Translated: CASSLGGGLEQY. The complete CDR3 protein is CASSLGGGLEQYF.

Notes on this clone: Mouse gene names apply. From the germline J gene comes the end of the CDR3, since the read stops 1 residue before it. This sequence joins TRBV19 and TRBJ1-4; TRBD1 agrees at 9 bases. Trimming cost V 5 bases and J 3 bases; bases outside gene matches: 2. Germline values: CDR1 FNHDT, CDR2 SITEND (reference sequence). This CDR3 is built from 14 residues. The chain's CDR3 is CASRDRGTNERLFF. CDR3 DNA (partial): TGTGCCAGCAGGGACAGGGGAACCAACGAAAGATTATTT.